The clone carrying this T cell receptor (beta chain) was seen a few times. The antigen is unknown. Prior to thyroid surgery, none of the patients had received any treatment. Original processing methods: Built for papillary thyroid cancer, a distant-metastasis classifier drew on CDR3 differences across clinicopathological groups. With MiXCR, TCRdb called clones anew from the PCR reads. In this record, the V and J calls reflect TCRdb's handling and not the investigators' own analysis. The sample has roughly 21,000 clones, around 28% seen once; the top ten hold approximately 21%. V lost 5 bases and J lost 3; bases outside the gene matches: 1. This CDR3 comprises 13 residues. Germline CDR1 and CDR2: SGHRS and YFSETQ. This sample was taken from a study of metastatic and nonmetastatic thyroid tumors. Study details: Comparison of repertoires was carried out across blood and tumor or nodule tissue from malignant and benign thyroid patients. Findings and caveats of the study: Compared with benign nodules, malignant thyroid tumors were reported to have significantly higher TCR beta diversity in both blood and tumor.

Sequencing input: blood. V usage is TRBV5-1 and J usage is TRBJ2-7; 11 bases align to TRBD2. The receptor was isolated from a female donor with papillary thyroid cancer or a benign thyroid nodule (not recorded which). Some clones in this sample may be carry-over from other donors' samples. The CDR3 spells CASRTSGNYEQYF. DNA for the CDR3: TGCGCCAGCAGGACTAGCGGGAACTACGAGCAGTACTTC.